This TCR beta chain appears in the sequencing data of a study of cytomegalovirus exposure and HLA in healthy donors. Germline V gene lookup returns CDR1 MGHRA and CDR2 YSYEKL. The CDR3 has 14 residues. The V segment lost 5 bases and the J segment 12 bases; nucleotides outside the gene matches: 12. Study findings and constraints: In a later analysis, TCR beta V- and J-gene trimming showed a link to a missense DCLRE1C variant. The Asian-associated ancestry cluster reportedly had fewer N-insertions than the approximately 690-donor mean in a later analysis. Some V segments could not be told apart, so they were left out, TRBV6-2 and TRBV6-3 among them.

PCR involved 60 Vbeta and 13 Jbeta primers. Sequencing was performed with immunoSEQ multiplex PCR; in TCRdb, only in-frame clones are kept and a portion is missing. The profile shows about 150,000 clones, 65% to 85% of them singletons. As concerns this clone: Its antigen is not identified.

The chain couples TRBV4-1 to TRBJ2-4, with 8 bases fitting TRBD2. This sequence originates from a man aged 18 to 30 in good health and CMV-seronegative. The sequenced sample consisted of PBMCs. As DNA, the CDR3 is TGCGCCAGCAGCTATCGTGCGGGGGGCGACAGTCAGTACTTC. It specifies CASSYRAGGDSQYF.